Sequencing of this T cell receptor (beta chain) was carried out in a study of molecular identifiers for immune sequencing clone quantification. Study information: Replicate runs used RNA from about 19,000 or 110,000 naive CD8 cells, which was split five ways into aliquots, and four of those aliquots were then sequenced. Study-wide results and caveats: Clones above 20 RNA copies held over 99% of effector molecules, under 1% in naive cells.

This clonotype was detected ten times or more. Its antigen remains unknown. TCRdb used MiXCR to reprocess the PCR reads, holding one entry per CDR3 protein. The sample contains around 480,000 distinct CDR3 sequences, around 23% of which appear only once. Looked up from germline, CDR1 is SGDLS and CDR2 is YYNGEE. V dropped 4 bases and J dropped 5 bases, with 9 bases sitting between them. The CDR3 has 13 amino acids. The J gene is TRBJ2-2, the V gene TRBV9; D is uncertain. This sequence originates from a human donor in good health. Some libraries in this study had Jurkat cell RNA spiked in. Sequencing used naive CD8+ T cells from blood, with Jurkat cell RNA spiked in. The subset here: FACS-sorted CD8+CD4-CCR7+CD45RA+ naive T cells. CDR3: CASSSEATGELFF. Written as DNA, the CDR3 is TGTGCCAGCAGCTCAGAAGCTACCGGGGAGCTGTTTTTT.